This T cell receptor beta chain emerged from a study of a mutant IDH1 vaccine in newly diagnosed glioma. The sample's time point: week 5, during vaccination. It was 300 ug of mutant IDH1 20-mer peptide that made up each vaccine dose, given with topical imiquimod. In the case of this clone: The antigen is undetermined.

Trimming removed 6 bases at V and 4 bases at J, with 15 bases between. The CDR3 sequence is 14 residues long. Germline V lookup: CDR1 MDHEN, CDR2 SYDVKM. Measured with immunoSEQ multiplex PCR; TCRdb has only the in-frame clones, and not every one. The data hold over 25,000 clones, with roughly 90% observed a single time. This chain links TRBV28 with TRBJ1-2; D is undetermined. Source: peripheral blood mononuclear cells (PBMCs), taken from a glioma patient whose treatment included an IDH1 peptide vaccine. The receptor was isolated from a woman aged 40 to 49 with glioma. Some clones in this sample may be carry-over from other donors' samples. CDR3 sequence reads: CASRRMREGYGYTF. The CDR3 coding sequence is TGTGCCAGCAGGAGAATGAGGGAAGGCTATGGCTACACCTTC.